The next 9 T cell receptor beta chains were all read from a single sample in a study of cytomegalovirus exposure and HLA in healthy donors. The data were produced by immunoSEQ multiplex PCR, yet TCRdb's version contains in-frame clones alone and is incomplete. The sample holds approximately 170,000 clones, around 84% seen once. Sequenced input: PBMCs. The receptors were sampled from a man aged 18 to 30 in good health and CMV-seropositive.

This clone was seen a few times. This sample includes further DNA sequences coding for the same CDR3. The chain is built from TRBV10-2 and TRBJ2-7; no reliable D call. Germline lookup yields CDR1 WSHSY and CDR2 SAAADI. Trimming shortened V by 6 bases and J by 0 bases, and 3 bases separated the two germline ends. The CDR3 sequence is 11 residues long. The CDR3 nucleotides read TGCGCCAGCAGACTCTCCTACGAGCAGTACTTC. Encoded protein: CASRLSYEQYF.

This chain connects TRBV9 to TRBJ2-3, with a tentative D call TRBD2 (5 bases). V was pared by 0 bases and J by 0 bases, with 11 bases between. The V gene's germline CDR1 is SGDLS and CDR2 YYNGEE. CDR3 length equals 16 residues. CDR3 DNA sequence: TGTGCCAGCAGCGTAGGCCCCCGCGGGAGCACAGATACGCAGTATTTT. Protein: CASSVGPRGSTDTQYF. The full variable domain, in which reference TRBV9 and TRBJ2-3 provide the parts outside the CDR3, is DSGVTQTPKHLITATGQRVTLRCSPRSGDLSVYWYQQSLDQGLQFLIQYYNGEERAKGNILERFSAQQFPDLHSELNLSSLELGDSALYFCASSVGPRGSTDTQYFGPGTRLTVL.

The chain links TRBV2 to TRBJ2-5; D is possibly TRBD1 (5 bases). The germline CDR1 and CDR2 sequences are SNHLY and FYNNEI. The CDR3 runs to 19 residues. V dropped 7 bases and J dropped 5 bases, with 32 bases sitting between them. CDR3 coding DNA: TGTGCCAGCAAGCCCGTGGACATCTTACCGGCACTGTATAGGGAGACCCAGTACTTC. It specifies CASKPVDILPALYRETQYF. Full variable domain (rest looked up from reference TRBV2 and TRBJ2-5): EPEVTQTPSHQVTQMGQEVILRCVPISNHLYFYWYRQILGQKVEFLVSFYNNEISEKSEIFDDQFSVERPDGSNFTLKIRSTKLEDSAMYFCASKPVDILPALYRETQYFGPGTRLLVL.

This clone showed up just once. The rearrangement uses TRBV4-2 and TRBJ2-2; no definite D call. The CDR3 length is 14 residues. From germline, CDR1 is LGHNA and CDR2 YNFKEQ. The V gene lost 4 bases and the J gene lost 0 bases, with 6 bases spanning the gap. CDR3 region: CASSPGTNTGELFF. The CDR3 DNA follows: TGTGCCAGCAGCCCGGGTACGAACACCGGGGAGCTGTTTTTT.

This clone was counted only a few times. V usage is TRBV27 and J usage is TRBJ2-7, with D maybe TRBD1 (5 bases). Germline V gives CDR1 MNHEY, CDR2 SMNVEV (reference sequence). Trimming took 2 bases from V and 3 from J, leaving 11 bases between them. The CDR3 length is 14 residues. The CDR3 spells CASSLRSGIYEQYF. The CDR3 coding sequence is TGTGCCAGCAGTTTAAGGTCAGGGATCTACGAGCAGTACTTC.

The chain couples TRBV2 to TRBJ2-1; 12 bases are shared with TRBD2. Trimming took 3 bases from V and 7 from J; bases not matched to a gene: 10. There are 17 residues in the CDR3. From germline, CDR1 is SNHLY and CDR2 FYNNEI. CDR3 coding DNA: TGTGCCAGCAGTGATAAGGCTAGCGGGGGGGCTAGGAATGAGCAGTTCTTC. It is translated as CASSDKASGGARNEQFF.

This clone was detected once. The rearrangement links TRBV7-9 to TRBJ2-7; tentative D call: TRBD1 (6 bases). V was shortened by 1 base and J by 7 bases, with 11 bases between the two germline ends. The CDR3 has 13 residues. In germline, CDR1 is SEHNR, CDR2 FQNEAQ (reference sequence). The CDR3 reads CASSLEDSKEQYF. Written as DNA, the CDR3 is TGTGCCAGCAGCTTAGAGGACAGCAAAGAGCAGTACTTC.

The chain employs TRBV5-1 and TRBJ2-1, with TRBD2 identical over 8 bases. The CDR3 consists of 15 residues. The J segment lost 5 bases and the V segment lost 0 bases, leaving 4 bases of the junction unmatched. The V gene's germline CDR1 is SGHRS and CDR2 YFSETQ. As DNA, the CDR3 is TGCGCCAGCAGCTTGGCTGCGGGAGGAAACAATGAGCAGTTCTTC. Its protein is CASSLAAGGNNEQFF.

This rearrangement joins TRBV30 to TRBJ1-2, with no clear D. This CDR3 comprises 11 residues. Trimming stripped 5 bases from V and 0 bases from J, with 4 bases between. Germline-derived CDR1 and CDR2 are GTSNPN and SVGIG (reference sequence). DNA of the CDR3: TGTGCCTGGTCCGCTAACTATGGCTACACCTTC. As protein: CAWSANYGYTF.